The table lists the clone carrying this T cell receptor (beta chain) with a count of one. The antigen remains undetermined. The data were taken from a study of T cell responses to AZD1222 COVID-19 vaccine. Study-wide results and caveats: Spike was spanned by vaccine-associated CD4 TCRs, with dominance at 160-218 and 743-854.

Profiling relied on immunoSEQ multiplex PCR, and the TCRdb table lists in-frame clones only, not all of them. The sample contains 120,000 to 150,000 clones, around 89% of which appear only once. CDR3 size: 16 residues. CDR1 is SNHLY and CDR2 is FYNNEI in the germline V gene. V was clipped by 0 bases and J by 5 bases, with 14 bases between them. V gene TRBV2 combines with J gene TRBJ1-5; perhaps TRBD1 as D (6 bases). Here the sequenced sample was peripheral blood, taken on day 0 of AZD1222 vaccination. This clonotype was sampled from an adult in good health. The DNA of the CDR3 is TGTGCCAGCAGTGAAGCACAGGGTTTGTCCGATCAGCCCCAGCATTTT. Its translation: CASSEAQGLSDQPQHF.